This TCR beta chain came from a study of blood T cells in healthy people across ages (dated by TCRdb to the mid-2010s). At the level of the whole study: Template switching captured roughly one uniquely barcoded TCR beta cDNA molecule per two T cells in model experiments. The donors were split into four age groups: young (average 16 years), middle-aged (about 40), aged (more than 60) and long-lived (roughly 80). The study measured age-related changes in TCR beta repertoire diversity using deep sequencing normalized with unique cDNA molecular identifiers. For two donors (one aged 18 to 29 and one aged 80 or older), the study analyzed two additional independent replicas of 1 million unique cDNA reads from the same blood draw. What the research found in general, with its limitations: Observed TCR beta diversity per million T cells fell roughly linearly with age, and a significant reduction was already apparent by age roughly 40. Because donor CMV infection status was unknown, age-related changes in expanded clonotypes were potentially confounded. The long-lived group showed more naive CD4+ T cells, fewer expanded clones and increased TCR diversity than the aged group, suggesting age selection. Estimates of total diversity based on one million sequenced T cells were considered lower bounds and underestimates. Since profiling was done on bulk unsorted PBMCs, naive and antigen-experienced compartments could not be conclusively compared. A strong correlation was found between observed TCR beta diversity and the percentage of naive T cells measured by flow cytometry.

From a lookup of the germline V gene (reference sequence), CDR1 and CDR2 are LNHDA and SQIVND. The CDR3 holds 13 amino acids from the cysteine to the phenylalanine. The DNA shown is the 39-base CDR3, in frame from base 1. Systemically healthy Caucasian individuals from Russia, about 38 in total and aged about 6 to 95 years, were included as donors. Each donor gave 8.5 to 10 milliliters of peripheral blood, collected into EDTA-treated Vacutainer tubes. Ficoll-Paque density-gradient centrifugation was used to isolate PBMCs, with at least 6.5 million obtained per sample. Trizol reagent was used to extract total RNA from the PBMCs, yielding at least 5.5 micrograms per sample. The percentages of naive CD45RAhigh/CD27high T cells were determined by flow cytometry on a PBMC aliquot from every donor. With respect to this clonotype: No cognate antigen has been identified for it. One end of the junction is discordant with germline, which a read error may explain.

Preparation of the library involved 5' RACE. The run used an Illumina HiSeq 2500. The second PCR ran for about 6 to 12 cycles and used a J-beta primer mix along with a sample-barcoded 5' primer. A template-switch 5' adaptor carrying 12 random nucleotides introduced a unique molecular identifier onto each TCR beta cDNA molecule. At least 2.5 million CDR3-containing paired-end reads were obtained from each sample. First-strand cDNA synthesis was performed from all RNA using the Mint cDNA synthesis kit, with priming by a TRBC-specific oligonucleotide. Following uracil-DNA glycosylase treatment, a first 18-cycle PCR with universal primers M1SS and BC2_uni_R was performed on all cDNA. For the original study's pipeline: Each sample was normalized by randomly selecting 1 million high-quality reads, each carrying a distinct molecular identifier. Reads sharing molecular identifiers were discarded rather than binned into consensus sequences. MiTCR, run with a Q25 quality threshold and the strictest error-elimination algorithm, handled CDR3 identification, clonotype clustering and error correction. Lower-bound total TCR beta diversity was estimated with a nonparametric unseen species model using Euler transformation. The public sequencing data were trimmed at Q25 with fastp and processed into clonotypes with MiXCR by TCRdb, which kept only in-frame beta chains. When rows share a CDR3 protein, they turn into one entry using the most common DNA and genes. V and J calls and clone size were set by TCRdb, not the authors. The sample table holds 750,000 or so distinct CDR3 sequences, of which 20% to 25% were seen once. 9.4% of the sample is in the top ten clones.

These data were also filed under a second study, of T cells of mothers and their children. As the second study states: The donors were nine systemically healthy Caucasian individuals, made up of three mothers and their six children. cDNA synthesis consumed the entire amount of extracted RNA, loaded at around 1.4 ug RNA in each 15 ul reaction. Sample barcodes and 2-4 random nucleotides were added via the M1S primer in the second PCR. Over 8 million TCR beta CDR3 reads were obtained for each mother, and millions of reads were obtained for each child. Thymic selection similarly shapes TCR recombination output in related and unrelated pairs, with minor effect from inherited differences. Normalized repertoire overlap in related mother-child pairs was always slightly higher than in unrelated mother-child pairs, but the difference was never significant. With a sensitivity of about 100 clones per million clonotypes, no persistent microchimeric T cell clones were detected. To look for features that set related mother-child pairs apart from unrelated individuals, the researchers ran deep NGS to compare the TCR beta repertoires of mothers and children. On average, the children were roughly 12 +/- 4 years old, while the mothers were about 40 +/- 4 years old. After adapters were ligated using NEBNext reagents, the libraries underwent 100+100 nt paired-end sequencing on an Illumina HiSeq 2000. To prevent cross-contamination, the mother and child libraries were prepared one month apart and sequenced in separate runs. Each donor had between about 450,000 and 2,200,000 distinct TCR beta clonotypes identified. Naive TCR beta clonotypes were estimated from low-frequency clonotypes matched to each donor's FACS-determined naive share, without sorting.

The specimen was blood. The clonotype comes from a boy younger than 18 in good health. Rearrangement joined TRBV19 to TRBJ1-4; TRBD1 is a weak D gene call, 5 bases matching. DNA sequence: TGTGCCAGTAACGCAGGGTTACAAGAAAAACTGCTTTTT. The translation is CASNAGLQEKLLF.